The clone carrying this T cell receptor (beta chain) was seen a few times. Germline loops: CDR1 MNHEY, CDR2 SVGAGI. The CDR3 contains 12 residues. Trimming took off 6 bases at V and 6 bases at J, with 12 bases between the two ends. Adults between about 18 and 95 years of age took part from about 24 US areas. This record comes from a study of blood T cell repertoires in COVID-19. Study overall: PBMCs, B-cell-depleted T cells, or T cells were the source of the cDNA or gDNA that made up the material.

Repertoires were generated with immunoSEQ multiplex PCR, while TCRdb's copy carries only in-frame clones and drops some. The repertoire holds 140,000 to 150,000 clones, with around 84% as singletons. The V gene is TRBV6-5, the J gene TRBJ2-7, with D maybe TRBD2 (6 bases). The receptor comes from a woman in her forties or fifties who had been exposed to COVID-19. Sequencing used PBMCs or T cells enriched from blood (not recorded which). CDR3 DNA: TGTGCCAGCAGGGGGGGTTGGGGCGAGCAGTACTTC. This codes for CASRGGWGEQYF.